Listed below are T cell receptor beta chains from one sample, sequenced in a study of lymphopenia after photon versus proton radiotherapy. Sequencing used immunoSEQ multiplex PCR; TCRdb keeps in-frame clones, though not all of them. The repertoire holds tens of thousands of clones, with approximately 80% as singletons. Source: peripheral blood, taken from a patient treated with proton-based radiotherapy. The receptors were gathered from a woman in her seventies with pancreatic cancer. Each CDR3 is given with its conserved first and last residue. Each record gives: J gene, V gene, clone size, CDR3 protein. The size field is filled for only some rows; it gives once, few, many or a size class.

J: TRBJ2-7; V: TRBV5-4; size: .; CDR3: CASSSASSLSQQYF
J: TRBJ2-1; V: TRBV4-3; size: .; CDR3: CASSQDQSVAEKNEQFF
J: TRBJ2-1; V: TRBV2; size: .; CDR3: CASRARGYNEQFF
J: TRBJ2-1; V: TRBV19; size: .; CDR3: CASSMSGGRYNEQFF
J: TRBJ2-3; V: TRBV5-1; size: .; CDR3: CASSTQGFGDTQYF
J: TRBJ2-7; V: TRBV5-1; size: .; CDR3: CASSGGQGYEQYF
J: TRBJ2-1; V: TRBV15; size: .; CDR3: CATSADREGIAAYNEQFF
J: TRBJ1-1; V: TRBV5-1; size: few; CDR3: CASSLSQGGTEAFF
J: TRBJ2-7; V: TRBV7-3; size: .; CDR3: CASSFRASGSLQYF
J: TRBJ2-2; V: TRBV7-3; size: .; CDR3: CASSLMGQGSGELFF
J: TRBJ2-3; V: TRBV6-1; size: .; CDR3: CASSGTSGVMVTQYF
J: TRBJ1-6; V: TRBV6-5; size: .; CDR3: CASTYGGVGSPLHF
J: TRBJ2-1; V: TRBV19; size: .; CDR3: CASSLGNYNEQFF
J: TRBJ2-6; V: TRBV5-1; size: .; CDR3: CASSLESSGANVLTF
J: TRBJ2-7; V: TRBV11-3; size: .; CDR3: CASLLYEQYF
J: TRBJ1-4; V: TRBV28; size: .; CDR3: CASSLGVSNEKLFF
J: TRBJ1-6; V: TRBV2; size: .; CDR3: CASSADTYNSPLHF
J: TRBJ2-7; V: TRBV6-5; size: .; CDR3: CASSPGGPRGEQYF
J: TRBJ2-5; V: TRBV9; size: few; CDR3: CASSVGGAGQETQYF
J: TRBJ1-4; V: TRBV6-5; size: few; CDR3: CASSYSGEKLFF
J: TRBJ2-7; V: TRBV6-6; size: .; CDR3: CASSYSTGLYEQYF
J: TRBJ2-1; V: TRBV10-3; size: .; CDR3: CAISAQGNNNEQFF
J: TRBJ1-2; V: TRBV28; size: .; CDR3: CASSSVYTGRGDGYTF
J: TRBJ1-5; V: TRBV6-5; size: .; CDR3: CASSLVPRGSAQHF
J: TRBJ1-1; V: TRBV11-3; size: .; CDR3: CASSQNGQNPFEAFF
J: TRBJ2-1; V: TRBV18; size: .; CDR3: CASSPLEGWGTGEQFF
J: TRBJ2-1; V: TRBV5-1; size: .; CDR3: CASRTGTSNNEQFF
J: TRBJ2-7; V: TRBV4-2; size: .; CDR3: CASSQELGSKTSGNYEQYF
J: TRBJ2-2; V: TRBV2; size: .; CDR3: CANQGPAGNTGELFF
J: TRBJ2-5; V: TRBV7-9; size: once; CDR3: CASGRTGGGETQYF
J: TRBJ1-1; V: TRBV30; size: .; CDR3: CAWSVLLGEAFF
J: TRBJ2-7; V: TRBV19; size: .; CDR3: CASSHPSGLSYEQYF
J: TRBJ2-7; V: TRBV5-6; size: once; CDR3: CASLITGTLAYEQYF
J: TRBJ2-5; V: TRBV7-2; size: .; CDR3: CASSFRTGSETQYF
J: TRBJ2-7; V: TRBV28; size: .; CDR3: CASTAGHTSYEQYF
J: TRBJ2-7; V: TRBV5-1; size: .; CDR3: CASSIGTSGTYEQYF
J: TRBJ1-3; V: TRBV7-2; size: .; CDR3: CASSLGGGNTIYF
J: TRBJ1-5; V: TRBV4-1; size: .; CDR3: CASSRETGNSNQPQHF